This T cell receptor beta chain is drawn from a study of blood T cell repertoires in COVID-19. Looked up from germline, CDR1 is MDHEN and CDR2 is SYDVKM. V dropped 5 bases and J dropped 1; count of bases not matched to a gene: 6. The CDR3 extends over 15 amino acids. Using immunoSEQ multiplex PCR, the repertoire was profiled, and TCRdb retains in-frame clones only, with some absent. Of about 330,000 clones in the sample, roughly nine tenths were seen once. The receptor comes from a woman aged 25 to 39 who had recovered from COVID-19. This chain joins TRBV28 and TRBJ1-1, with 8 bases fitting TRBD1. The sequenced sample consisted of PBMCs or T cells enriched from blood (not recorded which). The CDR3 is CASSASGGGNTEAFF. The CDR3 nucleotides are TGTGCCAGCAGTGCTTCAGGGGGCGGGAACACTGAAGCTTTCTTT. The entire variable domain, with the rest obtained from reference TRBV28 and TRBJ1-1, is as follows: DVKVTQSSRYLVKRTGEKVFLECVQDMDHENMFWYRQDPGLGLRLIYFSYDVKMKEKGDIPEGYSVSREKKERFSLILESASTNQTSMYLCASSASGGGNTEAFFGQGTRLTVV.